This TCR beta chain is from a study of cytomegalovirus exposure and HLA in healthy donors. The study ran its PCR with 60 Vbeta and 13 Jbeta primers. Here immunoSEQ multiplex PCR was the method, and the copy in TCRdb shows in-frame clones only, minus some. Of approximately 200,000 clones listed, around 85% are singletons. This CDR3 region has 17 residues. CDR1 is MNHEY and CDR2 is SMNVEV in the germline V gene (reference sequence). The V segment lost 7 bases and the J segment 8 bases; nucleotides outside the gene matches: 17. Sequencing was done on a sample of PBMCs. This receptor was obtained from a girl aged 2-10 years in good health and CMV-seronegative. This chain uses TRBV27 with TRBJ2-2, with 9 bases aligning to TRBD2. The DNA for the CDR3 is TGTGCCAGCACCAATTTGCCCGGACTAGCGAGGTGGGGGGAGCTGTTTTTT. Residues: CASTNLPGLARWGELFF.